This TCR beta chain derives from a study of CD8+CD57+ T cells in acquired aplastic anemia. At the level of the study: DNA from sorted CD4+ and CD8+ cells averaged roughly 3.2 ug.

CDR3 length: 19 amino acids. Germline trimming cut 0 bases from V and 0 bases from J; bases unmatched to any gene: 12. Germline loops: CDR1 SGHRS, CDR2 YFSETQ. Patients picked for sequencing had shown CD8+CD57+ cell expansion detected by flow cytometry. The use of genomic DNA as template underpinned the TCR beta VDJ and CDR3 profiling. TCRdb analysed the reads with MiXCR anew, one entry per CDR3 protein. The sample contains about 240,000 distinct CDR3 sequences, approximately 45% of which appear only once. Comments on this clonotype: A clone one base away is much larger, so this may be a read error.

What was sequenced was sorted CD4+, CD8+, or CD8+CD57+ T cells (not recorded which) from PBMCs. The chain links TRBV5-1 to TRBJ2-7, with 10 nucleotides matching TRBD2. This TCR came from a human donor with aplastic anemia. CDR3 amino acids: CASSLAPHSGTSVSYEQYF. CDR3 nucleotide sequence: TGCGCCAGCAGCTTGGCTCCCCATTCCGGGACTAGCGTCTCCTACGAGCAGTACTTC.